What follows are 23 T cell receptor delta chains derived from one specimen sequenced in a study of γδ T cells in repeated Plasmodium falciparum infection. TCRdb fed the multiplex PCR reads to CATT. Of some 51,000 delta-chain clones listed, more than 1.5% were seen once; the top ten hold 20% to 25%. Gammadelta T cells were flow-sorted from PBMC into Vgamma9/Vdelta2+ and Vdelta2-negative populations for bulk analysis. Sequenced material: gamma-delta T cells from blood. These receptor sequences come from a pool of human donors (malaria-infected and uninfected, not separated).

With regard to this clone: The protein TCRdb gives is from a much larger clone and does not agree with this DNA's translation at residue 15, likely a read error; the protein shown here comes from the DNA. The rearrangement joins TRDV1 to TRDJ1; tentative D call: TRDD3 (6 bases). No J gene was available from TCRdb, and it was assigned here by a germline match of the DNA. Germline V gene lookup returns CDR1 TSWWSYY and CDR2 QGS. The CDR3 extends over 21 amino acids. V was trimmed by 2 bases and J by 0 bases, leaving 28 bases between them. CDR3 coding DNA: TGTGCTCTTGGGGAATCCTCCTTAGTCCCATACGTGGGGGTGCACACCGATAAACTCATCTTT. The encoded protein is CALGESSLVPYVGVHTDKLIF.

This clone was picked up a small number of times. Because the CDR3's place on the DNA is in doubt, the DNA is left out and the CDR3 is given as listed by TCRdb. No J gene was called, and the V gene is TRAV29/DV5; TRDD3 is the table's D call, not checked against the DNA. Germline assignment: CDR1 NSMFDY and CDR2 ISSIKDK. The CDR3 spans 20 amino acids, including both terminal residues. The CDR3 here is CSVLLCSKRVHYSGIDKLIF.

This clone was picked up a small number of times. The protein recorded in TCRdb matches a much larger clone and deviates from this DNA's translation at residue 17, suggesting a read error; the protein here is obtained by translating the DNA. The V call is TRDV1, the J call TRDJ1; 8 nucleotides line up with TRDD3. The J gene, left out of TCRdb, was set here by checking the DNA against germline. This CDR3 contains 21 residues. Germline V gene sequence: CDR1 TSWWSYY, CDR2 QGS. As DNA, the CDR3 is TGTGCTCTTGGGGAAGGGATCCTAAGTCGACTGGGGGTCATGTACACCGAGAAACTCATCTTT. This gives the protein CALGEGILSRLGVMYTEKLIF.

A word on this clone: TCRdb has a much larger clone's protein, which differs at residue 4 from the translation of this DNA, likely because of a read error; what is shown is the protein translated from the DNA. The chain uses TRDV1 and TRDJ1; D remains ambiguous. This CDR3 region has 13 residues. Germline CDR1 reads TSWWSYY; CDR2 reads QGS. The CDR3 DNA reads TGTGCTCTTGTGGAACTCTACGTGGGTAAACTCATCTTT. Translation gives CALVELYVGKLIF.

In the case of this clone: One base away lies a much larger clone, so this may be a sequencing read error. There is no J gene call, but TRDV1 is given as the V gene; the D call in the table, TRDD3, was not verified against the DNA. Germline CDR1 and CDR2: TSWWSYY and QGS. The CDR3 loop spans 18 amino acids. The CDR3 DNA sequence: TGTGCTCTTGGGGCCGCGGCATTGCCTGGGGGATATAGTAGACCACTGATCTTT. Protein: CALGAAALPGGYSRPLIF.

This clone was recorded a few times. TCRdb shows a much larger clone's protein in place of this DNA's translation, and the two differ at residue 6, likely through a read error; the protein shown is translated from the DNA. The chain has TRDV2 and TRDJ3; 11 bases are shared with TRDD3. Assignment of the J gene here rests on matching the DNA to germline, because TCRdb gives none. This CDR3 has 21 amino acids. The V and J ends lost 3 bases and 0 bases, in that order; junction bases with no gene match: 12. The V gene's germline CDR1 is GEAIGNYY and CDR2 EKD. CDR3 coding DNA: TGTGCCTGTGACGCGGGCTGGGGGATACCTTACAGCTCCTGGGACACCCGACAGATGTTTTTC. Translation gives CACDAGWGIPYSSWDTRQMFF.

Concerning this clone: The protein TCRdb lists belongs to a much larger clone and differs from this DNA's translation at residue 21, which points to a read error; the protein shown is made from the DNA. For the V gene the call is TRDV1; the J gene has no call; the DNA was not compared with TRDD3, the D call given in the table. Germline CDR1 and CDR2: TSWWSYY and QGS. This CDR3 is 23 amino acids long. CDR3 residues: CALGPPGPPHHFYWGINTDKPIF. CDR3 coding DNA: TGTGCTCTTGGGCCCCCGGGACCTCCACACCACTTTTACTGGGGGATAAACACCGATAAACCCATCTTT.

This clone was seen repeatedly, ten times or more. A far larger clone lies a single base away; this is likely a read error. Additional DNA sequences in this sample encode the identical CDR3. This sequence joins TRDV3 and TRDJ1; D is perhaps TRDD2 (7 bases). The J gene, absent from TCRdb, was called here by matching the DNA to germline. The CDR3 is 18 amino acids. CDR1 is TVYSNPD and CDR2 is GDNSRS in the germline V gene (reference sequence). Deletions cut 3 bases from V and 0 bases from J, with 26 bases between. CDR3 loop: CALNFPTWWGAYTDKLIF. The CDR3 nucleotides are TGTGCCTTGAACTTTCCTACGTGGTGGGGGGCGTACACCGATAAACTCATCTTT. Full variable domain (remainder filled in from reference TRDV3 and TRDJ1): CDKVTQSSPDQTVASGSEVVLLCTYDTVYSNPDLFWYRIRPDYSFQFVFYGDNSRSEGADFTQGRFSVKHILTQKAFHLVISPVRTEDSATYYCALNFPTWWGAYTDKLIFGKGTRVTVEP.

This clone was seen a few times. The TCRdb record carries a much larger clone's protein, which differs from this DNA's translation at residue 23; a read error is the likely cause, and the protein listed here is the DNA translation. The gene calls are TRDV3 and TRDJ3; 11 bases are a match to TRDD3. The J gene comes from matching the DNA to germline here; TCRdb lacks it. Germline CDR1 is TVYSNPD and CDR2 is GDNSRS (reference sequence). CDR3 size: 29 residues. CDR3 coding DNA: TGTGCCTTCCCCGTGCCTTCCTACCCCAGATCCGCCAATTACTGGGGGATAATCGTCGGGGCCTGGAACACCCGACAGATGTTTTTC. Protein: CAFPVPSYPRSANYWGIIVGAWNTRQMFF.

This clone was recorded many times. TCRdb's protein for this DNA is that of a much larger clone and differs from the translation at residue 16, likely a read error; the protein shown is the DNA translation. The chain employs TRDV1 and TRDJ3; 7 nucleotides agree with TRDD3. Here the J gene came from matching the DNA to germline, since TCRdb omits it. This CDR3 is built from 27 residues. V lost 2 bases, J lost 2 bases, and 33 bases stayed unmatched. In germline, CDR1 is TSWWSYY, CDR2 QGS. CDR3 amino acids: CALGETGPKLTSHRGMRGPWDTRQMFF. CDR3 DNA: TGTGCTCTTGGGGAAACTGGGCCCAAACTCACATCCCATCGGGGGATGCGCGGTCCCTGGGACACCCGACAGATGTTTTTC.

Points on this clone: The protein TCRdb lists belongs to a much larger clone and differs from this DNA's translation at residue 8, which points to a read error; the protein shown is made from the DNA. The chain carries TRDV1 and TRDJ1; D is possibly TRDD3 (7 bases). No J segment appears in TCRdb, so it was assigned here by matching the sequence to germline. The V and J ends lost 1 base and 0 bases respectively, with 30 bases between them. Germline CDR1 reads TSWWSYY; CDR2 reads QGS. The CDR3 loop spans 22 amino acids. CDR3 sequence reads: CALGEPALLRGYWGPYTDKLIF. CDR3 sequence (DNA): TGTGCTCTTGGGGAACCTGCCCTCCTACGTGGGTACTGGGGTCCGTACACCGATAAACTCATCTTT.

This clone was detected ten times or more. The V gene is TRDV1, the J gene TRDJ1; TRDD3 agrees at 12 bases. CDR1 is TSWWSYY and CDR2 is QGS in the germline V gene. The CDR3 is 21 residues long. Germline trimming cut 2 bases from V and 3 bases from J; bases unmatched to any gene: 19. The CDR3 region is CALGEATTLAGGYVVPDKLIF. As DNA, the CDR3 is TGTGCTCTTGGGGAAGCTACAACCTTGGCTGGGGGATACGTTGTGCCCGATAAACTCATCTTT.

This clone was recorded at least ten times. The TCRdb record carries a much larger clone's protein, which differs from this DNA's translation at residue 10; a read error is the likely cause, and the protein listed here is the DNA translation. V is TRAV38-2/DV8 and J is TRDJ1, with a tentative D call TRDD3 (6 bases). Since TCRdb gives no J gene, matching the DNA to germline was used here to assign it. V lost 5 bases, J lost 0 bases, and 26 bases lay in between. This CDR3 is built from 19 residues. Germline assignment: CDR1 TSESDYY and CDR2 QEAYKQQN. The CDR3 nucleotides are TGTGCTTATAGAAGCAGGGGGAGTCCGCGAACAATCAACACCGATAAACTCATCTTT. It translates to CAYRSRGSPRTINTDKLIF.

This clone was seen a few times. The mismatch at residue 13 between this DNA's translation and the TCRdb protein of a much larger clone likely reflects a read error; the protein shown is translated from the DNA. The CDR3 reads CALGDHFLILGGCRGTDKLIF. CDR3 DNA sequence: TGTGCTCTTGGGGACCACTTCCTTATTCTTGGGGGATGCCGGGGCACCGATAAACTCATCTTT. The genes are TRDV1 and TRDJ1, with TRDD3 matching 8 bases. The J gene, left out of TCRdb, was set here by checking the DNA against germline. V trimming: 3 bases; J trimming: 1 base; junction bases outside the gene matches: 22. CDR3 size: 21 residues. Germline assignment: CDR1 TSWWSYY and CDR2 QGS.

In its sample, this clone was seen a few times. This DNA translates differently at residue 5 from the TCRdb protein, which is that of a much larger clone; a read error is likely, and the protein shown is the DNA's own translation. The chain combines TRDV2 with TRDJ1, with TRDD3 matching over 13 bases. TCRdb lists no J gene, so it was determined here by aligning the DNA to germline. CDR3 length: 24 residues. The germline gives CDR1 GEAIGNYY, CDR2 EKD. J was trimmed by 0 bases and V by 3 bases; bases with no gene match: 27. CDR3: CACDAWPWLPSYWGIRAYTDKLIF. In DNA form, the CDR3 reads TGTGCCTGTGACGCTTGGCCTTGGCTTCCTTCTTACTGGGGGATACGGGCGTACACCGATAAACTCATCTTT.

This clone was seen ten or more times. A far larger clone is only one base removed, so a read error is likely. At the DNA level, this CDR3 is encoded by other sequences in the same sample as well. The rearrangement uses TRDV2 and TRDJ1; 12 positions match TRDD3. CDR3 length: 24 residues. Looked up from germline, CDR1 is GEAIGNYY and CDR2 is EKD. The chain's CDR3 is CACDTLPGGYADAQPKLYTDKLIF. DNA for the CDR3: TGTGCCTGTGACACTCTTCCTGGGGGATACGCGGATGCACAACCCAAATTGTACACCGATAAGCTCATCTTT.

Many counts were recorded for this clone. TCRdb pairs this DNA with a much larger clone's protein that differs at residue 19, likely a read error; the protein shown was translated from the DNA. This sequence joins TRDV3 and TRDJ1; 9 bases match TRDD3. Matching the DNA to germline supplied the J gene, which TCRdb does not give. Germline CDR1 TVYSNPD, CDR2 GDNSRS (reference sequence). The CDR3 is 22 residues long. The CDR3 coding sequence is TGTGCCTGTCGAAGGCCTTCCTCAAAGGGCCTGTACTGGGGGACCGGATACGATGAACTCATCTTT. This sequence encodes CACRRPSSKGLYWGTGYDELIF. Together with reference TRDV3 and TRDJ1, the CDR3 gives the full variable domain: CDKVTQSSPDQTVASGSEVVLLCTYDTVYSNPDLFWYRIRPDYSFQFVFYGDNSRSEGADFTQGRFSVKHILTQKAFHLVISPVRTEDSATYYCACRRPSSKGLYWGTGYDELIFGKGTRVTVEP.

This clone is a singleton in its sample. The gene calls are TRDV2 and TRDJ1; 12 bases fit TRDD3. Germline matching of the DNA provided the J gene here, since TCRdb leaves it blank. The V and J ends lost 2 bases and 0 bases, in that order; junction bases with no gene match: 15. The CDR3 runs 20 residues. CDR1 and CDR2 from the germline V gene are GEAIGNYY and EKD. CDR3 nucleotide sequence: TGTGCCTGTGACAGCCTACTGGGGGATACTGACCTCGACAACACCGATAAACTCATCTTT. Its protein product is CACDSLLGDTDLDNTDKLIF.

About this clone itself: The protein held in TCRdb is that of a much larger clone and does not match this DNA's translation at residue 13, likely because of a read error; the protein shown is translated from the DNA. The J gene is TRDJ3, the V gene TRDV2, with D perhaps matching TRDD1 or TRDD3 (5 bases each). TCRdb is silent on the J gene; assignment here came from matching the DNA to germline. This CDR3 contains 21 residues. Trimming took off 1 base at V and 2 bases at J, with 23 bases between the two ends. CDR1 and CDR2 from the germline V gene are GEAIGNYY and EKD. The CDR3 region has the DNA TGTGCCTGTGACACGATGGGATCCCCAATAATAGAACCCTGGGACACCCGACAGATGTTTTTC. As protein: CACDTMGSPIIEPWDTRQMFF.

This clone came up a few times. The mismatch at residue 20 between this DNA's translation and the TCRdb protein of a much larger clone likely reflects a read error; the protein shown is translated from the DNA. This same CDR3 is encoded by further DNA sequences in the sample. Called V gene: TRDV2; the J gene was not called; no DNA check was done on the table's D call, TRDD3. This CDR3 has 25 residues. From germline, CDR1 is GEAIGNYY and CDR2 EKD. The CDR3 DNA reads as TGTGCCTGTGACACGGGCCTTCTTTCAGGGTCGGGATGTCACCCCCCAAAGTGGTACGCCGATAAGCTCATCTTT. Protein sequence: CACDTGLLSGSGCHPPKWYADKLIF.

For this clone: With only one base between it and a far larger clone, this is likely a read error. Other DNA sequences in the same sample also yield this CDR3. CDR3 in DNA: TGTGCTCTTGATGCAGGGCCTTACTGGGGGATACGCCCGTACACCGATAAACTCATCTTT. As protein: CALDAGPYWGIRPYTDKLIF. The J gene is TRDJ1, the V gene TRDV1; TRDD3 matches at 13 bases. The J gene, absent from TCRdb, was called here by matching the DNA to germline. J gave up 0 bases and V 7 bases, and 17 bases lay outside the gene matches. The CDR3 is made up of 20 amino acids. The germline CDR1 and CDR2 sequences are TSWWSYY and QGS.

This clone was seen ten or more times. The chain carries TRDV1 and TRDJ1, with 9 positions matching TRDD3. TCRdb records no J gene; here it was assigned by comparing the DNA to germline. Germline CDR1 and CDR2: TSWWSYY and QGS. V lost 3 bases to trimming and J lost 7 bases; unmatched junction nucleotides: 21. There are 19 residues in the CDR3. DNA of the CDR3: TGTGCTCTTGGGGACTTCCCGAGGGTCTGGGGGATGGAGAGCGTTAAACTCATCTTT. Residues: CALGDFPRVWGMESVKLIF.

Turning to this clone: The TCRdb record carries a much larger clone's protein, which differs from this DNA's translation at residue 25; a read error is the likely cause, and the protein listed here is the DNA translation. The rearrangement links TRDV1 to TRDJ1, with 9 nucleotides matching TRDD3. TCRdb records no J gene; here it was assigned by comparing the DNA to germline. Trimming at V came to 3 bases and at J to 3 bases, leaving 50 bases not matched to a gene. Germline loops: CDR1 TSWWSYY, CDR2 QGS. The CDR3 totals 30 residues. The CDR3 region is CALGEGSFGNWGRNFLRLGEVPEDADKLIF. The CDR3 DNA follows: TGTGCTCTTGGGGAGGGGTCTTTTGGCAACTGGGGGAGAAATTTCCTACGATTGGGGGAAGTCCCAGAAGACGCCGATAAACTCATCTTT.